This entry features one T cell receptor (beta chain) sequence. Antigen specificity is unknown. The CDR3 length is 13 residues. Germline CDR1 reads SNHLY; CDR2 reads FYNNEI. Trimming took 3 bases from V and 7 from J, leaving 13 bases between them. This specimen comes from a study of cytomegalovirus exposure and HLA in healthy donors. General observations from the study: V- and J-gene trimming in TCR beta was tied to a missense DCLRE1C variant by an analysis performed later. Presence/absence analyses assumed roughly uniform sequencing depth across donors, which may not hold.

Researchers ran the PCR with 60 Vbeta and 13 Jbeta primers. The authors' processing: About 10 million of tens of millions of unique TCR beta chains were shared, per a later count. Profiled with immunoSEQ multiplex PCR; TCRdb holds only in-frame clones, not every one. D and trimming were read from the DNA, whereas the V and J calls and clone size are those reported in that table. This listing includes around 75,000 clones. The chain has TRBV2 and TRBJ2-7; D gene uncertain. The sequenced sample was PBMCs. This clonotype was obtained from a man in his forties in good health and CMV-seronegative. CDR3 sequence: CASSEESGLEQYF. CDR3 bases: TGTGCCAGCAGTGAGGAATCCGGGTTGGAGCAGTACTTC. Supplemented by reference TRBV2 and TRBJ2-7, the full variable domain reads EPEVTQTPSHQVTQMGQEVILRCVPISNHLYFYWYRQILGQKVEFLVSFYNNEISEKSEIFDDQFSVERPDGSNFTLKIRSTKLEDSAMYFCASSEESGLEQYFGPGTRLTVT.